These T cell receptor beta chains were read from a single sample in a study of molecular identifiers for immune sequencing clone quantification. TCRdb independently ran MiXCR on the PCR reads; one entry per CDR3 protein. The sample contains about 630,000 distinct CDR3 sequences, about 25% of which appear only once. What was sequenced was naive CD8+ T cells from blood, with Jurkat cell RNA spiked in. The receptors shown here come from a human donor in good health. Some libraries in this study had Jurkat cell RNA spiked in. Each CDR3 is given with its conserved first and last residue. D genes are given only for firm matches. Only part of the rows carry a size: once, few, many, or a class if the clone is expanded.

D: TRBD1; size: few; V: TRBV2; J: TRBJ2-7; DNA: TGTGCCAGCAGAGATACCGGGACAGGTACCTTCGGGCAGTACTTC; CDR3: CASRDTGTGTFGQYF
D: -; size: many; V: TRBV7-9; J: TRBJ2-7; DNA: TGTGCCAGCAGTTTAAGCTACTCCTACGAGCAGTACTTC; CDR3: CASSLSYSYEQYF
D: -; size: -; V: TRBV5-1; J: TRBJ2-5; DNA: TGCACCAGCGGCAGCTGGGCGGGTCCTCTTTCTGGGGAGACCCAGTACTTC; CDR3: CTSGSWAGPLSGETQYF
D: TRBD2; size: many; V: TRBV4-3; J: TRBJ2-7; DNA: TGCGCCAGCAGCCGAGGGACTAGCGGAGTTTACGAGCAGTACTTC; CDR3: CASSRGTSGVYEQYF
D: -; size: -; V: TRBV6-2/TRBV6-3; J: TRBJ1-4; DNA: TGTGCCAGCAGTTACTGGACAGCTGCAACTAATGAAAAACTGTTTTTT; CDR3: CASSYWTAATNEKLFF
D: -; size: -; V: TRBV10-3; J: TRBJ2-5; DNA: TGTGCCATCAGTCGGACTGGCGGGGTTCTTGAGACCCAGTACTTC; CDR3: CAISRTGGVLETQYF
D: TRBD1; size: few; V: TRBV30; J: TRBJ1-4; DNA: TGTGCCTGGACAGGGGGCGATGAAAAACTGTTTTTT; CDR3: CAWTGGDEKLFF
D: -; size: many; V: TRBV3-1; J: TRBJ2-3; DNA: TGTGCCAGCAGCCAGATACGGGCAGATACGCAGTATTTT; CDR3: CASSQIRADTQYF
D: -; size: -; V: TRBV13; J: TRBJ2-3; DNA: TGTGCCAGCAGCGCACGGGTAGGGGGCACAGATACGCAGTATTTT; CDR3: CASSARVGGTDTQYF
D: -; size: few; V: TRBV10-3; J: TRBJ2-7; DNA: TGTGCCATCAATCGGGACGGATCCTACGAGCAGTACTTC; CDR3: CAINRDGSYEQYF
D: -; size: few; V: TRBV19; J: TRBJ2-1; DNA: TGTGCCAGTAGTATTTTCCAGGGCAATGAGCAGTTCTTC; CDR3: CASSIFQGNEQFF
D: -; size: -; V: TRBV6-6; J: TRBJ2-5; DNA: TGTGCCAGCAGTTACTCTCCTTCTAGGGCGAGCCAAGAGACCCAGTACTTC; CDR3: CASSYSPSRASQETQYF
D: -; size: few; V: TRBV6-5; J: TRBJ2-5; DNA: TGTGCCAGCAGTTACCCAGATAGGACTATTCAGGGGAGTTTCTTC; CDR3: CASSYPDRTIQGSFF
D: TRBD1; size: -; V: TRBV30; J: TRBJ2-7; DNA: TGTGCCTGGAGTGAGGGACAGGGGCTCGAGCAGTACTTC; CDR3: CAWSEGQGLEQYF
D: -; size: many; V: TRBV30; J: TRBJ1-1; DNA: TGTGCCTGGAGTGTGGCAGGGAACACTGAAGCTTTCTTT; CDR3: CAWSVAGNTEAFF
D: -; size: many; V: TRBV7-3; J: TRBJ2-3; DNA: TGTGCCAGCAGCTTACTCCTTAACACAGATACGCAGTATTTT; CDR3: CASSLLLNTDTQYF
D: TRBD1; size: few; V: TRBV23-1; J: TRBJ1-2; DNA: TGCGCCAGCCGCCGGGGACAGCATACTTATGGCTACACCTTC; CDR3: CASRRGQHTYGYTF
D: -; size: many; V: TRBV7-2; J: TRBJ1-1; DNA: TGTGCCAGCAGCTTAGTAGGGAGATACGTGAAGGCTGAAGCTTTCTTT; CDR3: CASSLVGRYVKAEAFF
D: TRBD1; size: many; V: TRBV27; J: TRBJ1-5; DNA: TGTGCCAGCAGTTTAAGGGCAGGGGGCTATAGCAATCAGCCCCAGCATTTT; CDR3: CASSLRAGGYSNQPQHF
D: -; size: -; V: TRBV25-1; J: TRBJ1-1; DNA: TGTGCCAGCAGTGGACCACAGTCATGGACTGAAGCTTTCTTT; CDR3: CASSGPQSWTEAFF
D: TRBD1; size: many; V: TRBV12-5; J: TRBJ1-1; DNA: TGTGCTAGTGGTTTGTACACAGGGGTCGCGCCGATGAACACTGAAGCTTTCTTT; CDR3: CASGLYTGVAPMNTEAFF
D: -; size: few; V: TRBV27; J: TRBJ2-7; DNA: TGTGCCAGCAGTTTACGCGGCGGCGGTAGTACCTACGAGCAGTACTTC; CDR3: CASSLRGGGSTYEQYF
D: -; size: -; V: TRBV3-1; J: TRBJ2-5; DNA: TGTGCCAGCAGCCAAGTGGGCGAAGGAGAGACCCAGTACTTC; CDR3: CASSQVGEGETQYF
D: -; size: many; V: TRBV2; J: TRBJ1-1; DNA: TGTGCCAGCAGTCAGGAGACGGGGGCGTTGAACACTGAAGCTTTCTTT; CDR3: CASSQETGALNTEAFF
D: -; size: -; V: TRBV27; J: TRBJ2-1; DNA: TGTGCCAGCAGTCACGGGACGCCGCGTACCCAGAATGAGCAGTTCTTC; CDR3: CASSHGTPRTQNEQFF
D: -; size: -; V: TRBV7-9; J: TRBJ2-7; DNA: TGTGCCAGCAGCTTAGTTGTGGGACCTCAGTACGAGCAGTACTTC; CDR3: CASSLVVGPQYEQYF
D: -; size: -; V: TRBV19; J: TRBJ2-5; DNA: TGTGCCAGTAGTCCTTTGGAGGGAGCGCAAGAGACCCAGTACTTC; CDR3: CASSPLEGAQETQYF
D: TRBD2; size: few; V: TRBV7-9; J: TRBJ2-1; DNA: TGTGCCAGCAGCCCTGGGACTAGCGGGGGGAACTTCTACAATGAGCAGTTCTTC; CDR3: CASSPGTSGGNFYNEQFF
D: TRBD2; size: -; V: TRBV20-1; J: TRBJ2-2; DNA: TGCAGTGCTCGTCCTATGGGCGGGGGGGTGAACACCGGGGAGCTGTTTTTT; CDR3: CSARPMGGGVNTGELFF
D: -; size: few; V: TRBV6-2/TRBV6-3; J: TRBJ2-5; DNA: TGTGCCAGCAGTTACTTTGCGGGCCGCCAAGAGACCCAGTACTTC; CDR3: CASSYFAGRQETQYF
D: TRBD2; size: many; V: TRBV13; J: TRBJ2-7; DNA: TGTGCCAGCAGCCCAGGACTAGCGGGGTACTACGAGCAGTACTTC; CDR3: CASSPGLAGYYEQYF
D: -; size: many; V: TRBV12-3/TRBV12-4; J: TRBJ2-3; DNA: TGTGCCAGCAGTCTACCACGATCGGATACGCAGTATTTT; CDR3: CASSLPRSDTQYF
D: TRBD1; size: -; V: TRBV2; J: TRBJ2-7; DNA: TGTGCCAGTACCTCCGGACAGGGGGCAAGGGAGCAGTACTTC; CDR3: CASTSGQGAREQYF
D: -; size: -; V: TRBV28; J: TRBJ2-1; DNA: TGTGCCAGCAGTTTGGGCGGTCCCCTCAATGGGCAGTTCTTC; CDR3: CASSLGGPLNGQFF
D: -; size: many; V: TRBV28; J: TRBJ2-3; DNA: TGTGCCAGCAGTTTTAAGCGTAGCACAGATACGCAGTATTTT; CDR3: CASSFKRSTDTQYF
D: TRBD1; size: many; V: TRBV4-1; J: TRBJ2-7; DNA: TGCGCCAGCAGCCGCCTTATCCCGGGACAGGGGCGGGACGAGCAGTACTTC; CDR3: CASSRLIPGQGRDEQYF
D: TRBD2; size: -; V: TRBV5-5; J: TRBJ2-3; DNA: TGTGCCAGCAGCTTGGAAGGACTAGCGGGGGGGTTCGGTGATACGCAGTATTTT; CDR3: CASSLEGLAGGFGDTQYF
D: TRBD2; size: many; V: TRBV29-1; J: TRBJ2-7; DNA: TGCAGCGTTGAAGAGGGGACTAGCGGGAGAATCCACGAGCAGTACTTC; CDR3: CSVEEGTSGRIHEQYF
D: -; size: -; V: TRBV9; J: TRBJ1-2; DNA: TGTGCCAGCAGCGTAGAGGGCAGGATGGGCTACACCTTC; CDR3: CASSVEGRMGYTF
D: -; size: -; V: TRBV5-6; J: TRBJ1-1; DNA: TGTGCCAGCAGCAGAGACGGACAGTGGCTTCCCGAAGCTCTCTTT; CDR3: CASSRDGQWLPEALF
D: TRBD1; size: few; V: TRBV27; J: TRBJ2-7; DNA: TGTGCCAGCAGTTCTACAGGGGTCGCCGAGCAGTACTTC; CDR3: CASSSTGVAEQYF
D: -; size: few; V: TRBV4-1; J: TRBJ2-1; DNA: TGCGCCAGCAGTCAAACAGAGAACTCCTACAATGAGCAGTTCTTC; CDR3: CASSQTENSYNEQFF
D: -; size: many; V: TRBV5-1; J: TRBJ2-7; DNA: TGCGCCAGCAGCTTTTCCCGGGATTCGACCTACGAGCAGTACTTC; CDR3: CASSFSRDSTYEQYF
D: TRBD2; size: -; V: TRBV27; J: TRBJ2-1; DNA: TGTGCCAGCAGTCCGCGGGGGGGTCCCTACAATGAGCAGTTCTTC; CDR3: CASSPRGGPYNEQFF
D: -; size: many; V: TRBV5-6; J: TRBJ2-3; DNA: TGTGCCAGCAGCTTTTTACGGGGGACAGATACGCAGTATTTT; CDR3: CASSFLRGTDTQYF
D: TRBD1; size: -; V: TRBV12-3/TRBV12-4; J: TRBJ2-7; DNA: TGTGCCAGCAGTTTATTATCCGGACAGGGGTCAAACGAGCAGTACTTC; CDR3: CASSLLSGQGSNEQYF
D: -; size: many; V: TRBV7-2; J: TRBJ1-1; DNA: TGTGCCAGCAGCTTATCTCTCAACTCCGGACAGTTAAACACTGAAGCTTTCTTT; CDR3: CASSLSLNSGQLNTEAFF
D: -; size: many; V: TRBV4-1; J: TRBJ1-1; DNA: TGCGCCAGCAGCCAAGTAATGGGGGAGAACACTGAAGCTTTCTTT; CDR3: CASSQVMGENTEAFF
D: TRBD1; size: many; V: TRBV7-9; J: TRBJ2-7; DNA: TGTGCCAGCAGCACAGGGGCGCGGGAGCAGTACTTC; CDR3: CASSTGAREQYF
D: -; size: -; V: TRBV30; J: TRBJ2-7; DNA: TGTGCCTGGGGGGGGACACTATCCTACGAGCAGTACTTC; CDR3: CAWGGTLSYEQYF